Listed here are 30 T cell receptor beta chains from one sample, sequenced in a study of vaccination and CD4 T cells after COVID-19. Their antigens are not known. At the Johns Hopkins FTIC core, DNA taken from cultured CD4+ T cells was sequenced by way of the Oncomine TCR Beta short-read assay. TCRdb analysed the PCR reads with MiXCR anew, one entry per CDR3 protein. The table records about 18,000 distinct CDR3 sequences, approximately 49% of them present only once. Time point specified: late sampling 161 to 241 days after vaccination in a few convalescent patients. The treatment here: roughly 10-day PBMC culture with coronavirus spike peptide pools or control peptides (ViraFEST assay). Specimen: CD4+ T cells from blood, cultured in vitro, collected about 7 months after SARS-CoV-2 vaccination. The receptors here all came from a human donor who had recovered from COVID-19.

The chain links TRBV21-1 to TRBJ2-5. TRBV21-1 is annotated as a pseudogene. The CDR3 has 13 residues. Written as DNA, the CDR3 is TGTGCCAGCAGCAAAGGTGATGAACAGACCCAGTACTTC. It specifies CASSKGDEQTQYF.

This clonotype has a handful of counts. The V and J genes are TRBV11-3 and TRBJ1-2; 7 bases are a match to TRBD1. Germline V CDR1 and CDR2: SGHNT, YENEEA. V gave up 5 bases and J gave up 5 bases; unmatched junction bases: 2. This CDR3 is built from 12 residues. The CDR3 DNA follows: TGTGCCAGCAGCACAGGGGCGTATGGCTACACCTTC. It yields the protein CASSTGAYGYTF.

The chain joins TRBV10-3 to TRBJ1-1; D may be TRBD1 (6 bases). The CDR3 is 13 residues long. Trimming took 10 bases from V and 0 from J, leaving 12 bases between them. Germline V gene sequence: CDR1 ENHRY, CDR2 SYGVKD. CDR3 nucleotides: TGTGCCAGCCGGACAGACCTGAACACTGAAGCTTTCTTT. Its translation: CASRTDLNTEAFF.

V gene TRBV7-2 combines with J gene TRBJ2-7; D gene ambiguous. The germline V gene has CDR1 SGHTA and CDR2 FQGNSA. The CDR3 is 14 residues long. V dropped 1 base and J dropped 3 bases, with 10 bases sitting between them. The DNA for the CDR3 is TGTGCCAGCAGCTTAGAGGCCGATCGCTACGAGCAGTACTTC. The encoded protein is CASSLEADRYEQYF.

V usage is TRBV20-1 and J usage is TRBJ2-5; 8 bases are shared with TRBD2. Germline-derived CDR1 and CDR2 are DFQATT and SNEGSKA (reference sequence). V trimming: 5 bases; J trimming: 3 bases; junction bases outside the gene matches: 11. The CDR3 covers 15 residues. CDR3 loop: CSASRGGSGEETQYF. CDR3 coding DNA: TGCAGTGCTTCCCGCGGGGGGAGTGGAGAAGAGACCCAGTACTTC.

This sequence joins TRBV24-1 and TRBJ2-3; D not certain. This CDR3 contains 15 residues. The germline V gene has CDR1 KGHDR and CDR2 SFDVKD. Trimming shortened V by 1 base and J by 2 bases, and 9 bases separated the two germline ends. CDR3 bases: TGTGCCACCAGTGATTTCACAATAGACACAGATACGCAGTATTTT. This translates into CATSDFTIDTDTQYF.

The table lists this clonotype with a few counts. The CDR3 DNA reads TGTGCCAGCAGTCCCAGAGCGGACTATGGCTACACCTTC. It codes for CASSPRADYGYTF. This chain connects TRBV6-1 to TRBJ1-2; D not certain. CDR1 is MNHNS and CDR2 is SASEGT in the germline V gene. The CDR3 loop spans 13 amino acids. The germline V and J ends were trimmed by 5 bases and 3 bases, with 10 bases remaining between them.

The chain is built from TRBV20-1 and TRBJ1-4; D gene uncertain. The V and J ends lost 7 bases and 15 bases respectively, with 18 bases between them. Germline V gene sequence: CDR1 DFQATT, CDR2 SNEGSKA (reference sequence). The CDR3 contains 11 residues. The chain's CDR3 is CSVQAIGPVFF. In DNA form, the CDR3 reads TGCAGTGTTCAGGCAATCGGCCCCGTGTTTTTT.

This rearrangement joins TRBV7-2 to TRBJ1-2; 7 nucleotides line up with TRBD1. V gave up 5 bases and J gave up 4 bases; unmatched junction bases: 16. This CDR3 has 17 amino acids. Germline assignment: CDR1 SGHTA and CDR2 FQGNSA. DNA of the CDR3: TGTGCCAGCAGCAACCACCCTATTCCTACAGGGGTCTATGGCTACACCTTC. Translated, it gives CASSNHPIPTGVYGYTF.

The rearrangement uses TRBV2 and TRBJ1-6; weak D call: TRBD1 (6 bases). V was trimmed by 0 bases and J by 10 bases, leaving 16 bases between them. Germline lookup yields CDR1 SNHLY and CDR2 FYNNEI. This CDR3 is 16 amino acids long. CDR3 loop: CASSEALTGLQSPLHF. The CDR3, as DNA: TGTGCCAGCAGTGAAGCGCTAACAGGGCTTCAGTCACCCCTCCACTTT.

This clonotype has just a few counts. J is TRBJ1-5 and V is TRBV14, with 7 nucleotides matching TRBD1. Trimming cost V 4 bases and J 3 bases; bases outside gene matches: 3. There are 14 residues in the CDR3. The germline V gene encodes CDR1 SGHDN and CDR2 FVKESK. The CDR3 DNA is TGTGCCAGCAGCCTGACAGGGCCCAATCAGCCCCAGCATTTT. Translating gives CASSLTGPNQPQHF.

This clonotype was observed once. CDR3 in DNA: TGCAGTGCTAGAGAGTGGTTGGGCAGGGGGGGACAAGAGACCCAGTACTTC. Encoded protein: CSAREWLGRGGQETQYF. The chain recombines TRBV20-1 with TRBJ2-5, with D perhaps TRBD1 or TRBD2 (7 bases each). The V end was cut by 0 bases, the J end by 2 bases, with 19 bases between. CDR1 is DFQATT and CDR2 is SNEGSKA in the germline V gene (reference sequence). The CDR3 spans 17 residues.

A few counts support this clonotype. The gene calls are TRBV27 and TRBJ1-5; D ambiguous. In germline, CDR1 is MNHEY, CDR2 SMNVEV (reference sequence). V was cut by 0 bases and J by 9 bases, with 12 bases left in between. The CDR3 has 14 residues. CDR3 amino acids: CASSLSAQAGPQHF. CDR3 coding DNA: TGTGCCAGCAGTTTATCTGCCCAGGCTGGGCCCCAGCATTTT.

V usage is TRBV25-1 and J usage is TRBJ2-1, with D perhaps matching TRBD2 (5 bases). The CDR3 is 14 residues long. Germline loops: CDR1 MGHDK, CDR2 SYGVNS. Trimming took 6 bases from V and 5 from J, leaving 14 bases between them. The CDR3 reads CASSLGLGNNEQFF. CDR3 DNA sequence: TGTGCCAGCAGCCTCGGACTGGGTAACAATGAGCAGTTCTTC.

CDR3 sequence (DNA): TGTGCCAGCAGTCCGACTAGCGGGGGCCGAGAGACCCAGTACTTC. Translation: CASSPTSGGRETQYF. The chain is built from TRBV6-2 or TRBV6-3 and TRBJ2-5; 12 nucleotides agree with TRBD2. The CDR3 extends over 15 amino acids. Unmatched junction bases numbered 5, after V lost 5 bases and J lost 4 bases. Germline V gene sequence: CDR1 MNHEY, CDR2 SVGEGT.

The V call is TRBV7-3, the J call TRBJ2-1; unclear D gene. Trimming stripped 1 base from V and 7 bases from J, with 8 bases between. In germline, CDR1 is SGHTA, CDR2 FQGTGA. The CDR3 consists of 13 residues. CDR3 protein: CASSLSLGNEQFF. CDR3 DNA sequence: TGTGCCAGCAGCTTAAGTCTGGGTAATGAGCAGTTCTTC.

V and J are TRBV6-2 or TRBV6-3 and TRBJ1-5; D gene uncertain. V was cut by 8 bases and J by 3 bases, with 11 bases left in between. This CDR3 is 13 amino acids long. CDR1 and CDR2 from the germline V gene are MNHEY and SVGEGT. The CDR3 sequence: CASSNSNNQPQHF. The CDR3 DNA reads as TGTGCCAGCTCTAATTCGAACAATCAGCCCCAGCATTTT.

This clonotype appeared a few times. This sequence joins TRBV11-2 and TRBJ1-2; a possible D gene is TRBD1 (5 bases). The germline V gene encodes CDR1 SGHAT and CDR2 FQNNGV. Trimming pared 1 base from V and 4 bases from J, leaving 10 bases between. This CDR3 has 14 residues. CDR3 region: CASSLGVGPYGYTF. The CDR3 DNA reads TGTGCCAGCAGCTTAGGAGTGGGGCCCTATGGCTACACCTTC.

This chain uses TRBV7-8 with TRBJ2-7; the match to TRBD2 covers 10 bases. The CDR3 sequence is 17 residues long. Germline-derived CDR1 and CDR2 are SGHVS and FQNEAQ. Trimming removed 1 base from V and 1 base from J; junction bases left unmatched: 7. The CDR3 sequence is CASSLGGASGSSYEQYF. DNA of the CDR3: TGTGCCAGCAGCTTAGGGGGGGCTAGCGGGAGTTCCTACGAGCAGTACTTC.

This chain links TRBV6-1 with TRBJ2-1; 7 bases map to TRBD2. Germline V lookup: CDR1 MNHNS, CDR2 SASEGT. Trimming took 8 bases from V and 10 from J; bases not matched to a gene: 11. CDR3 length: 13 residues. CDR3 region: CASHPSGPREQFF. Here the CDR3 DNA reads TGTGCCAGCCACCCTAGCGGTCCCCGGGAGCAGTTCTTC.

J is TRBJ1-1 and V is TRBV20-1; D call uncertain. The CDR3 covers 14 residues. The germline V gene encodes CDR1 DFQATT and CDR2 SNEGSKA (reference sequence). V lost 1 base, J lost 5 bases, and 14 bases lay in between. The CDR3 DNA reads TGCAGTGCTAGAGTACCGGGGTTTGGTACTGAAGCTTTCTTT. Translated: CSARVPGFGTEAFF.

The chain joins TRBV27 to TRBJ1-1; D remains ambiguous. Germline CDR1 is MNHEY and CDR2 is SMNVEV (reference sequence). The CDR3 is made up of 13 amino acids. Trimming removed 1 base from V and 5 bases from J, with 8 bases in between. This CDR3 reads CASSLWRRTEAFF. The CDR3 DNA reads TGTGCCAGCAGTTTATGGAGGAGGACTGAAGCTTTCTTT.

The chain carries TRBV20-1 and TRBJ2-7; the D is unclear. CDR1 and CDR2 (germline): DFQATT, SNEGSKA (reference sequence). There are 14 residues in the CDR3. V was shortened by 2 bases and J by 0 bases, with 11 bases between the two germline ends. For the CDR3, the DNA is TGCAGTGCTAGACCAGGCTTGCACTCCTACGAGCAGTACTTC. Translated: CSARPGLHSYEQYF.

This clonotype appeared a few times. V usage is TRBV7-8 and J usage is TRBJ1-5; D call uncertain. Trimming pared 4 bases from V and 7 bases from J, leaving 8 bases between. The length of the CDR3 is 12 residues. Germline assignment: CDR1 SGHVS and CDR2 FQNEAQ. The CDR3 is CASSSTDQPQHF. The CDR3 DNA sequence: TGTGCCAGCAGCTCGACGGACCAGCCCCAGCATTTT.

This clonotype was picked up a small number of times. The CDR3 is CASTTGLGDEQFF. The CDR3 DNA is TGTGCCAGCACTACAGGGTTGGGGGATGAGCAGTTCTTC. The chain employs TRBV6-1 and TRBJ2-1; weak D call: TRBD1 (6 bases). Per germline, CDR1 MNHNS and CDR2 SASEGT. V was trimmed by 7 bases and J by 8 bases, leaving 15 bases between them. The length of the CDR3 is 13 residues.

Comments on this clonotype: A much larger clone differs from this one at a single base, so this may be a read error. J is TRBJ2-5 and V is TRBV20-1; tentatively, D is TRBD1 or TRBD2 (5 bases each). Germline lookup yields CDR1 DFQATT and CDR2 SNEGSKA (reference sequence). This CDR3 contains 16 residues. The CDR3 protein is CSTRVWSGSGLETQYF. The DNA for the CDR3 is TGCAGTACTAGAGTTTGGTCAGGGTCCGGGCTAGAGACCCAGTACTTC.

The V call is TRBV5-4, the J call TRBJ1-2; 9 nucleotides match TRBD1. The CDR3 consists of 16 residues. V was clipped by 2 bases and J by 8 bases; unmatched bases: 13. Germline CDR1 SGHNT, CDR2 YYREEE (reference sequence). The CDR3 loop is CASSFPPGQGKDGYTF. The CDR3 DNA is TGTGCCAGCAGCTTCCCCCCGGGACAGGGAAAGGACGGCTACACCTTC.

This rearrangement joins TRBV6-5 to TRBJ2-3, with D maybe TRBD1 (5 bases). CDR1 is MNHEY and CDR2 is SVGAGI in the germline V gene. Deletions cut 4 bases from V and 5 bases from J, with 13 bases between. The CDR3 runs to 14 residues. In nucleotides, the CDR3 is TGTGCCAGCAGTTCCAGGGTAGAACTAGATACGCAGTATTTT. Translation gives CASSSRVELDTQYF.

This clonotype was recorded only once. The V gene is TRBV19, the J gene TRBJ1-2, with 8 bases identical to TRBD1. V was pared by 7 bases and J by 4 bases, with 14 bases of the junction left unmatched. Per the germline V gene, CDR1 is LNHDA and CDR2 is SQIVND (reference sequence). This CDR3 spans 16 amino acids. The CDR3 loop is CASNPIGDRRFYGYTF. In DNA form, the CDR3 reads TGTGCCAGTAACCCCATCGGGGACAGGAGGTTCTATGGCTACACCTTC.

The chain recombines TRBV7-9 with TRBJ2-5; tentatively, D is TRBD2 (5 bases). CDR3 length: 15 residues. V lost 4 bases to trimming and J lost 0 bases, with 12 bases between them. Germline loops: CDR1 SEHNR, CDR2 FQNEAQ (reference sequence). CDR3 amino acids: CASSWRLAYQETQYF. The CDR3 bases are TGTGCCAGCAGCTGGAGGCTGGCGTACCAAGAGACCCAGTACTTC.